This T cell receptor (beta chain) emerged from a study of glioma-infiltrating T cells after dendritic cell vaccination. V was pared by 7 bases and J by 7 bases, with 10 bases between. Germline-derived CDR1 and CDR2 are PRHDT and FYEKMQ (reference sequence). This CDR3 is 12 amino acids long. Before vaccination, two weeks after the third vaccination, and at progression, PBMC were collected. Only in-frame clones appear in the TCRdb table, and some are missing; sequencing was by immunoSEQ multiplex PCR. Among approximately 82,000 clones listed, over 85% were seen once. This clone was detected only a few times. The antigen is unknown. Overall study results and limits: The cohort had few patients with full blood and tumor sets.

V gene TRBV13 combines with J gene TRBJ2-2, with a tentative D call TRBD2 (6 bases). This TCR derives from a human donor with glioblastoma. The sample here was blood, taken before dendritic cell vaccination. For the CDR3, the DNA is TGTGCCAGCACCTCGACTAGCGGGGAGCTGTTTTTT. Translated: CASTSTSGELFF.